This is a list of T cell receptor beta chains from one sample in a study of T cell changes during pregnancy in multiple sclerosis. Sequencing used immunoSEQ multiplex PCR; TCRdb keeps in-frame clones, though not all of them. The repertoire holds tens of thousands of clones, with roughly 92% as singletons. The sample was peripheral blood, taken in the first trimester of pregnancy. The origin of the receptors is a female donor with multiple sclerosis, enrolled in a pregnancy study. CDR3s include the opening cysteine and the closing phenylalanine or tryptophan. The D gene is left open where the match is weak. Only some rows state a clone size, as once, few, many or a class for expanded clones.

TRBD1 | - | TRBJ1-2 | TRBV30 | CAWSVPGTGGTYGYTF
TRBD2 | - | TRBJ2-7 | TRBV7-6 | CASSLGSGRALDEQYF
TRBD1 | - | TRBJ1-6 | TRBV2 | CASSEIARGTYNSPLHF
- | - | TRBJ1-2 | TRBV30 | CAWSVPGNRDGYTF
TRBD2 | once | TRBJ2-1 | TRBV4-1 | CASSYPALAGIYNEQFF
- | - | TRBJ2-3 | TRBV4-1 | CASSQDVGGAQLDTQYF
- | - | TRBJ1-1 | TRBV7-9 | CASSLVGGGEAFF
TRBD2 | - | TRBJ2-5 | TRBV6-1 | CASTAGGNQETQYF
- | - | TRBJ1-5 | TRBV12-5 | CASGLGQGNQPQHF
- | - | TRBJ2-1 | TRBV11-2 | CASSPQPTSLFEQFF
TRBD1 | - | TRBJ2-1 | TRBV5-1 | CASQGAASYNEQFF
TRBD1 | - | TRBJ2-5 | TRBV11-1 | CASSRRTGKGNQETQYF
- | - | TRBJ1-5 | TRBV19 | CASSRGQTYQPQHF
- | - | TRBJ2-5 | TRBV27 | CASSLSSRETQYF
- | - | TRBJ2-7 | TRBV28 | CASSSRGETYEQYF
- | - | TRBJ1-5 | TRBV6-5 | CASRGRVGNQPQHF
- | - | TRBJ2-1 | TRBV7-9 | CASTTDRGTYNEQFF
TRBD2 | - | TRBJ2-1 | TRBV7-2 | CASSLWGSRQRELDEQFF
- | few | TRBJ1-4 | TRBV4-3 | CASSQDPLNGGKLFF